At least ten counts were recorded for the clone carrying this TCR beta chain. The target antigen is unknown. The sample's time point: newly diagnosed GD, antithyroid drugs for less than 3 months. TCR sequences were obtained from RNA taken from PBMCs. The CDR3 sequence is 15 residues long. The V and J ends lost 9 bases and 5 bases, in that order; junction bases with no gene match: 8. Germline values: CDR1 MNHNS, CDR2 SASEGT. These data belong to a study of regulatory T cells in long-lasting Graves disease. Across the study: Antithyroid drugs had been taken by newly diagnosed Graves' patients for under 3 months. Study outcomes and limitations: Persistent disease preferred TRBV28, TRBJ1-2 and TRBJ2-5; new disease, TRBV20-1 and TRBJ2-1.

With iRepertoire HTBI primers and Arm-PCR of CDR3 regions, TCR beta libraries were built. MiXCR was run by TCRdb on the multiplex PCR reads, yielding one entry per CDR3 protein. The sample has 550,000 to 650,000 distinct CDR3 sequences; around 15% are singletons. These data were also reused for a study on T cells in Graves' hyperthyroidism and ophthalmopathy. That paper notes: Ophthalmopathy, which appeared later, was predicted by the model a median approximately 6 months before onset.

The chain links TRBV6-1 to TRBJ2-1, with 12 bases that match TRBD2. Specimen: peripheral blood mononuclear cells (PBMCs), collected at new diagnosis, from a patient treated with antithyroid drugs. The sequence derives from a man aged 18 to 29 with Graves disease. CDR3 bases: TGTGCCAGTCAATTTCTAGCGGGAGGGGACAATGAGCAGTTCTTC. Its protein is CASQFLAGGDNEQFF.